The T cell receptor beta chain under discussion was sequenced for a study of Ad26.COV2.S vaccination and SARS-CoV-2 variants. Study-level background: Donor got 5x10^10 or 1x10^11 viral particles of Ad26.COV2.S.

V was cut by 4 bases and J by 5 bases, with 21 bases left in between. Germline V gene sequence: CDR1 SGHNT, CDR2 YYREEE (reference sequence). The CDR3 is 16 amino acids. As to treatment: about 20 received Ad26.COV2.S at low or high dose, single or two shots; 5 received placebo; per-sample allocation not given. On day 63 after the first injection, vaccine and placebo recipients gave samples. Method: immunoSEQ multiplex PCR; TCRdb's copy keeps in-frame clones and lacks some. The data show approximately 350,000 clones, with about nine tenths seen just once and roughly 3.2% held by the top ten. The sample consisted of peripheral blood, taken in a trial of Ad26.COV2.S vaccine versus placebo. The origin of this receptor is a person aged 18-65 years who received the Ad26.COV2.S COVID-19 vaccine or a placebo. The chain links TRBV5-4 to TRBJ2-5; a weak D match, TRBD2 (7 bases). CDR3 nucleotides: TGTGCCAGCAGCAAACGACTCGCGGGGGCCGGGGAGACCCAGTACTTC. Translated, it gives CASSKRLAGAGETQYF.